The rows below give T cell receptor beta chains drawn from one sample of a study of cytomegalovirus exposure and HLA in healthy donors. TCRdb's table, derived via immunoSEQ multiplex PCR, lists solely in-frame clones and lacks some. The table lists around 140,000 clones, around 80% of them singletons, with about an eighth in the top ten. The sequencing sample was made of PBMCs. These TCRs come from a middle-aged man in good health and CMV-seropositive. CDR3s include the opening cysteine and the closing phenylalanine or tryptophan. A D gene is named only where the DNA matches it firmly. Expanded clones are given a class, and other clones once, few, many or no size at all.

abundance: -; v_gene: TRBV6-5; d_gene: -; j_gene: TRBJ2-7; CDR3aa: CATGRGSLYEQYF; CDR3nt: TGTGCCACTGGCCGAGGGTCCCTCTACGAGCAGTACTTC
abundance: -; v_gene: TRBV28; d_gene: -; j_gene: TRBJ2-5; CDR3aa: CASRASDKETQYF; CDR3nt: TGTGCCAGCAGGGCGAGTGACAAGGAGACCCAGTACTTC
abundance: -; v_gene: TRBV6-5; d_gene: -; j_gene: TRBJ1-2; CDR3aa: CASRPTPSYGYTF; CDR3nt: TGTGCCAGCAGACCGACTCCGAGCTATGGCTACACCTTC
abundance: many; v_gene: TRBV25-1; d_gene: -; j_gene: TRBJ2-7; CDR3aa: CASSEGHEQYF; CDR3nt: TGTGCCAGCAGTGAGGGCCACGAGCAGTACTTC
abundance: few; v_gene: TRBV7-2; d_gene: TRBD2; j_gene: TRBJ2-5; CDR3aa: CASSFGLAGGGETQYF; CDR3nt: TGTGCCAGCAGCTTTGGACTAGCGGGAGGAGGAGAGACCCAGTACTTC
abundance: -; v_gene: TRBV5-4; d_gene: TRBD2; j_gene: TRBJ2-7; CDR3aa: CASSLGLGLAGVNEQYF; CDR3nt: TGTGCCAGCAGCTTGGGCCTTGGACTAGCGGGAGTCAACGAGCAGTACTTC
abundance: -; v_gene: TRBV9; d_gene: TRBD1; j_gene: TRBJ1-2; CDR3aa: CASSPGRGGWDRNYGYTF; CDR3nt: TGTGCCAGCAGCCCCGGGCGTGGGGGATGGGACAGGAACTATGGCTACACCTTC
abundance: -; v_gene: TRBV10-1; d_gene: -; j_gene: TRBJ2-7; CDR3aa: CASSAGRSYEQYF; CDR3nt: TGCGCCAGCAGTGCTGGGCGTTCCTACGAGCAGTACTTC
abundance: -; v_gene: TRBV25-1; d_gene: -; j_gene: TRBJ1-1; CDR3aa: CASSEFEGTEAFF; CDR3nt: TGTGCCAGCAGTGAATTCGAGGGCACTGAAGCTTTCTTT
abundance: -; v_gene: TRBV9; d_gene: -; j_gene: TRBJ1-1; CDR3aa: CASSDSMGRTEAFF; CDR3nt: TGTGCCAGCAGCGACTCCATGGGGAGGACTGAAGCTTTCTTT
abundance: -; v_gene: TRBV6-5; d_gene: -; j_gene: TRBJ2-6; CDR3aa: CASSPAGANVLTF; CDR3nt: TGTGCCAGCAGCCCAGCTGGGGCCAACGTCCTGACTTTC
abundance: -; v_gene: TRBV7-8; d_gene: TRBD1; j_gene: TRBJ1-6; CDR3aa: CASSWVQGKGEYNSPLHF; CDR3nt: TGTGCCAGCAGCTGGGTACAGGGGAAGGGAGAATATAATTCACCCCTCCACTTT
abundance: -; v_gene: TRBV4-1; d_gene: -; j_gene: TRBJ1-2; CDR3aa: CASSQETGSYTF; CDR3nt: TGCGCCAGCAGCCAAGAAACAGGGTCCTACACCTTC
abundance: -; v_gene: TRBV29-1; d_gene: -; j_gene: TRBJ1-1; CDR3aa: CSVEGANTEAFF; CDR3nt: TGCAGCGTTGAGGGGGCAAACACTGAAGCTTTCTTT
abundance: -; v_gene: TRBV2; d_gene: -; j_gene: TRBJ2-5; CDR3aa: CASKDSQETQYF; CDR3nt: TGTGCCAGCAAAGACAGTCAAGAGACCCAGTACTTC
abundance: -; v_gene: TRBV28; d_gene: -; j_gene: TRBJ1-1; CDR3aa: CASSGPGGGNTEAFF; CDR3nt: TGTGCCAGCAGTGGACCGGGGGGCGGGAACACTGAAGCTTTCTTT
abundance: -; v_gene: TRBV6-5; d_gene: -; j_gene: TRBJ1-2; CDR3aa: CASSRGGLRGGYTF; CDR3nt: TGTGCCAGCTCTAGGGGGGGACTTAGGGGGGGCTACACCTTC